These 17 T cell receptor beta chains share one sample of origin, sequenced in a study of T cells after yellow fever vaccination. TCRdb called the 5' RACE reads again in MiXCR, with one record for every CDR3 protein. The table records around 550,000 distinct CDR3 sequences, less than 20% of them present only once. This material consisted of PBMCs, taken 15 days after the yellow fever booster vaccination. The receptor set was obtained from a man aged 25-45 years who received the YFV17D yellow fever vaccine.

The chain couples TRBV4-3 to TRBJ2-3; D call uncertain. Germline loops: CDR1 LGHNA, CDR2 YSLEER. V shed 2 bases and J shed 4 bases, with 22 bases lying between them. The CDR3 is made up of 18 amino acids. As DNA, the CDR3 is TGCGCCAGCAGCCAACGTTACGGTCAGCGTTGGGGTTCAGATACGCAGTATTTT. Translation gives CASSQRYGQRWGSDTQYF.

This chain connects TRBV2 to TRBJ1-6; tentative D call: TRBD1 (6 bases). The CDR3 is 16 residues long. Trimming left V 7 bases short and J 1 base short, with 14 bases between. Germline CDR1 reads SNHLY; CDR2 reads FYNNEI. The CDR3 reads CASNLGARSYNSPLHF. The CDR3 DNA is TGTGCCAGCAATTTGGGGGCCCGGTCCTATAATTCACCCCTCCACTTT.

The J gene is TRBJ2-7, the V gene TRBV18; TRBD2 agrees at 7 bases. V lost 1 base and J lost 3; bases outside the gene matches: 12. This CDR3 region has 17 residues. CDR1 is KGHSH, CDR2 LQKENI, per germline. The CDR3: CASSPQGGLADHYEQYF. The CDR3 bases are TGTGCCAGCTCACCACAAGGTGGTCTAGCGGATCACTACGAGCAGTACTTC. The full variable domain, in which reference TRBV18 and TRBJ2-7 provide the parts outside the CDR3, is NAGVMQNPRHLVRRRGQEARLRCSPMKGHSHVYWYRQLPEEGLKFMVYLQKENIIDESGMPKERFSAEFPKEGPSILRIQQVVRGDSAAYFCASSPQGGLADHYEQYFGPGTRLTVT.

This clonotype was seen a handful of times. The J gene is TRBJ2-2, the V gene TRBV12-3 or TRBV12-4; 8 bases are a match to TRBD2. J lost 5 bases, V lost 10 bases, and 18 bases had no gene match. The CDR3 is 17 amino acids. CDR3 region: CATDRFGGGRRTGELFF. The CDR3, as DNA: TGTGCCACCGACCGGTTCGGGGGGGGGCGAAGGACCGGGGAGCTGTTTTTT.

The chain joins TRBV19 to TRBJ1-5, with 7 bases aligning to TRBD1. Losses at the gene ends were 3 bases for V and 4 bases for J; bases not matched to a gene: 6. Germline loops: CDR1 LNHDA, CDR2 SQIVND (reference sequence). The length of the CDR3 is 15 residues. The DNA for the CDR3 is TGTGCCAGTAGTATTCTACAGGGGCCAAATCAGCCCCAGCATTTT. This sequence encodes CASSILQGPNQPQHF.

There are a few counts of this clonotype. The V call is TRBV5-4, the J call TRBJ2-3; 8 positions agree with TRBD2. This CDR3 has 14 residues. The ends lost 5 bases at V and 3 bases at J; junction bases unmatched: 5. Germline V lookup: CDR1 SGHNT, CDR2 YYREEE (reference sequence). In DNA form, the CDR3 reads TGTGCCAGCAGTTTGATAGCGGGGACAGATACGCAGTATTTT. Translation: CASSLIAGTDTQYF.

This chain uses TRBV20-1 with TRBJ2-6; D not certain. Trimming cost V 3 bases and J 0 bases, with 18 bases left between them. In germline, CDR1 is DFQATT, CDR2 SNEGSKA (reference sequence). The CDR3 is made up of 18 amino acids. The CDR3 loop reads CSARLIGQLSSGANVLTF. Written as DNA, the CDR3 is TGCAGTGCTAGGCTCATAGGGCAGCTAAGCTCTGGGGCCAACGTCCTGACTTTC.

This chain links TRBV19 with TRBJ2-7, with 8 bases fitting TRBD2. With V trimmed by 0 bases and J by 4 bases, 5 bases remained unmatched. CDR3 length: 15 residues. CDR1 LNHDA and CDR2 SQIVND come from the germline V gene (reference sequence). CDR3 region: CASSIDQASGYEQYF. DNA for the CDR3: TGTGCCAGTAGTATAGATCAGGCTAGCGGGTACGAGCAGTACTTC.

This clonotype came up a few times. The V and J genes are TRBV11-2 and TRBJ2-5; the match to TRBD2 covers 10 bases. Per the germline V gene, CDR1 is SGHAT and CDR2 is FQNNGV. The CDR3 length is 15 residues. V dropped 5 bases and J dropped 2; count of bases not matched to a gene: 5. The CDR3 DNA is TGTGCCAGCAGCCATCTGACTAGCGGGCAAGAGACCCAGTACTTC. Amino acid sequence: CASSHLTSGQETQYF.

As regards this clonotype: The junction differs from germline at one of its ends, possibly a read error. The genes are TRBV20-1 and TRBJ2-6; TRBD1 is a possible D gene (5 bases). This CDR3 contains 14 residues. Germline V gene lookup returns CDR1 DFQATT and CDR2 SNEGSKA (reference sequence). The CDR3 DNA sequence: TGCAGTGCTAGCCCGGGCTCTGGGGCCAACGTCATGACTTTC. Translating it yields CSASPGSGANVMTF.

The sample holds a few counts of this clonotype. The J gene is TRBJ2-1, the V gene TRBV20-1; maybe TRBD2 (6 bases). This CDR3 has 14 residues. V gave up 7 bases and J gave up 2 bases, with 15 bases separating them. Germline CDR1 reads DFQATT; CDR2 reads SNEGSKA (reference sequence). The chain's CDR3 is CSGGESLTYNEQFF. The CDR3 region has the DNA TGCAGTGGCGGGGAAAGCCTTACCTACAATGAGCAGTTCTTC.

V gene TRBV7-2 combines with J gene TRBJ2-3; 14 nucleotides agree with TRBD2. This CDR3 spans 14 amino acids. V lost 5 bases to trimming and J lost 14 bases; unmatched junction nucleotides: 9. The germline gives CDR1 SGHTA, CDR2 FQGNSA. CDR3 bases: TGTGCCAGCAGCGCAGATCCCGGGACTAGCGGGAGGTATTTT. Protein product: CASSADPGTSGRYF.

This clonotype was counted between two and nine times. CDR3 sequence (DNA): TGTGCCAGTGGTCAATCCGGGGCCAACGTCCTGACTTTC. Translation gives CASGQSGANVLTF. V and J are TRBV18 and TRBJ2-6; D unclear. The CDR3 totals 13 residues. Trimming pared 9 bases from V and 4 bases from J, leaving 10 bases between. Germline CDR1 KGHSH, CDR2 LQKENI.

This chain links TRBV15 with TRBJ2-3; D is unresolved. The CDR3 is made up of 12 amino acids. V gave up 5 bases and J gave up 0 bases, with 3 bases separating them. Germline CDR1 LNHNV, CDR2 YYDKDF (reference sequence). CDR3: CATSHSTDTQYF. The CDR3 nucleotides are TGTGCCACCAGCCATAGCACAGATACGCAGTATTTT.

In its sample, this clonotype was seen a few times. CDR3 in amino acids: CASSFSGTGGAYNEQFF. CDR3 nucleotides: TGCGCCAGCAGCTTTTCCGGGACAGGGGGCGCCTACAATGAGCAGTTCTTC. The chain joins TRBV5-1 to TRBJ2-1, with TRBD1 matching over 12 bases. The V gene's germline CDR1 is SGHRS and CDR2 YFSETQ. J gave up 2 bases and V 2 bases, and 5 bases lay outside the gene matches. The length of the CDR3 is 17 residues.

This clonotype was recorded once. This chain links TRBV29-1 with TRBJ2-6; D remains ambiguous. Per germline, CDR1 SQVTM and CDR2 ANQGSEA. The CDR3 extends over 14 amino acids. The V end was cut by 7 bases, the J end by 0 bases, with 10 bases between. DNA for the CDR3: TGCAGCGCCGGCTTTCTCTCTGGGGCCAACGTCCTGACTTTC. Protein sequence: CSAGFLSGANVLTF. Together with reference TRBV29-1 and TRBJ2-6, the CDR3 gives the full variable domain: SAVISQKPSRDICQRGTSLTIQCQVDSQVTMMFWYRQQPGQSLTLIATANQGSEATYESGFVIDKFPISRPNLTFSTLTVSNMSPEDSSIYLCSAGFLSGANVLTFGAGSRLTVL.

This clonotype was seen more than once but under ten times. The rearrangement uses TRBV7-8 and TRBJ2-7, with a tentative D call TRBD1 (6 bases). The CDR3 consists of 13 residues. Trimming stripped 5 bases from V and 2 bases from J, with 10 bases between. Per germline, CDR1 SGHVS and CDR2 FQNEAQ. CDR3: CASSADRTYEQYF. In DNA, the CDR3 is TGTGCCAGCAGCGCCGACAGGACCTACGAGCAGTACTTC.